These 12 T cell receptor beta chains were all obtained from the same sample, sequenced in a study of cytomegalovirus exposure and HLA in healthy donors. The study ran its PCR with 60 Vbeta and 13 Jbeta primers. Libraries were prepared by immunoSEQ multiplex PCR; TCRdb keeps only in-frame clonotypes and omits some of them. This repertoire shows 80,000 or so clones, roughly 60% found once; its top ten account for 5.7%. The source material was PBMCs. The receptors were sampled from a man between 25 and 39 years old in good health and CMV-seropositive.

This clone was counted between two and nine times. The chain combines TRBV28 with TRBJ2-7; D might be TRBD2 (7 bases). From germline, CDR1 is MDHEN and CDR2 SYDVKM. The CDR3 extends over 15 amino acids. V was pared by 4 bases and J by 3 bases, with 16 bases between. The CDR3 DNA sequence: TGTGCCAGCAGTTCTACAGGGAGGGAACACTACGAGCAGTACTTC. Residues: CASSSTGREHYEQYF. Supplemented by reference TRBV28 and TRBJ2-7, the full variable domain reads DVKVTQSSRYLVKRTGEKVFLECVQDMDHENMFWYRQDPGLGLRLIYFSYDVKMKEKGDIPEGYSVSREKKERFSLILESASTNQTSMYLCASSSTGREHYEQYFGPGTRLTVT.

The CDR3 spells CASSFGLAGASTDTQYF. The CDR3 coding sequence is TGTGCCAGTAGTTTTGGGCTAGCGGGAGCGAGCACAGATACGCAGTATTTT. The chain couples TRBV19 to TRBJ2-3; 10 bases align to TRBD2. Germline V gives CDR1 LNHDA, CDR2 SQIVND (reference sequence). V lost 5 bases and J lost 0; bases outside the gene matches: 8. The CDR3 sequence is 17 residues long.

The rearrangement links TRBV28 to TRBJ2-7, with D maybe TRBD1 (7 bases). Trimming pared 3 bases from V and 2 bases from J, leaving 14 bases between. Germline V gene lookup returns CDR1 MDHEN and CDR2 SYDVKM. The CDR3 sequence is 15 residues long. CDR3 amino acids: CASSFGGTATYEQYF. The CDR3 DNA is TGTGCCAGCAGTTTTGGGGGGACAGCAACCTACGAGCAGTACTTC.

This sequence joins TRBV11-1 and TRBJ2-1, with 12 bases lining up with TRBD2. The CDR3 is 15 residues long. V lost 8 bases to trimming and J lost 4 bases; unmatched junction nucleotides: 6. The V gene's germline CDR1 is SGHAT and CDR2 FQDESV (reference sequence). The CDR3 reads CASDTGLAGYNEQFF. DNA of the CDR3: TGTGCCAGCGATACCGGACTAGCGGGATACAATGAGCAGTTCTTC.

The chain employs TRBV6-5 and TRBJ2-1; TRBD2 might be the D (6 bases). This CDR3 has 11 residues. The germline CDR1 and CDR2 sequences are MNHEY and SVGAGI. Deletions cut 6 bases from V and 10 bases from J, with 10 bases between. CDR3: CASRTEGEQFF. The CDR3 nucleotides read TGTGCCAGCAGAACGGAGGGGGAGCAGTTCTTC.

The CDR3 DNA is TGTGCCAGCAGCCCTTTGACAGGGTTTGGCTACACCTTC. This encodes CASSPLTGFGYTF. The chain couples TRBV5-6 to TRBJ1-2, with 7 bases matching TRBD1. The length of the CDR3 is 13 residues. J lost 7 bases, V lost 4 bases, and 7 bases had no gene match. CDR1 and CDR2 (germline): SGHDT, YYEEEE. Together with reference TRBV5-6 and TRBJ1-2, the CDR3 gives the full variable domain: DAGVTQSPTHLIKTRGQQVTLRCSPKSGHDTVSWYQQALGQGPQFIFQYYEEEERQRGNFPDRFSGHQFPNYSSELNVNALLLGDSALYLCASSPLTGFGYTFGSGTRLTVV.

The chain is built from TRBV9 and TRBJ1-3; 9 bases match TRBD1. Germline CDR1 is SGDLS and CDR2 is YYNGEE. The CDR3 contains 15 residues. Trimming took 5 bases from V and 4 from J; bases not matched to a gene: 7. This CDR3 is CASRAGQGPGNTIYF. DNA for the CDR3: TGTGCCAGCAGAGCTGGACAGGGGCCAGGAAACACCATATATTTT.

This clone was counted a few times. This sequence joins TRBV7-2 and TRBJ2-3; TRBD2 aligns across 8 bases. This CDR3 has 17 amino acids. From germline, CDR1 is SGHTA and CDR2 FQGNSA. V was pared by 3 bases and J by 0 bases, with 8 bases of the junction left unmatched. Here the CDR3 reads CASSFQTSGTSTDTQYF. Here the CDR3 DNA reads TGTGCCAGCAGCTTCCAAACTAGCGGCACTAGCACAGATACGCAGTATTTT. Full variable domain (outside the CDR3, taken from reference TRBV7-2 and TRBJ2-3): GAGVSQSPSNKVTEKGKDVELRCDPISGHTALYWYRQSLGQGLEFLIYFQGNSAPDKSGLPSDRFSAERTGGSVSTLTIQRTQQEDSAVYLCASSFQTSGTSTDTQYFGPGTRLTVL.

V usage is TRBV7-8 and J usage is TRBJ2-5; D is possibly TRBD2 (5 bases). Germline values: CDR1 SGHVS, CDR2 FQNEAQ. CDR3 length: 13 residues. V was trimmed by 4 bases and J by 5 bases, leaving 11 bases between them. CDR3 amino acids: CASSSSPRETQYF. The CDR3 DNA reads as TGTGCCAGCAGCTCTAGCCCGCGGGAGACCCAGTACTTC. Complete variable domain (other parts from reference TRBV7-8 and TRBJ2-5): GAGVSQSPRYKVAKRGQDVALRCDPISGHVSLFWYQQALGQGPEFLTYFQNEAQLDKSGLPSDRFFAERPEGSVSTLKIQRTQQEDSAVYLCASSSSPRETQYFGPGTRLLVL.

This rearrangement joins TRBV7-3 to TRBJ2-4, with D perhaps matching TRBD1 (6 bases). The V end lost 4 bases, the J end lost 7 bases, and 11 bases lay between the germline ends. CDR3 size: 13 residues. The V gene's germline CDR1 is SGHTA and CDR2 FQGTGA. CDR3 sequence (DNA): TGTGCCAGCAGCTCCGGGACAAATAACATTCAGTACTTC. This gives the protein CASSSGTNNIQYF.

The chain links TRBV13 to TRBJ2-1; 8 positions agree with TRBD2. The CDR3 is 15 amino acids. From germline, CDR1 is PRHDT and CDR2 FYEKMQ (reference sequence). Unmatched junction bases numbered 9, after V lost 4 bases and J lost 7 bases. In nucleotides, the CDR3 is TGTGCCAGCAGCTCTGCGGGGGGCGCCCGGAATGAGCAGTTCTTC. Translation gives CASSSAGGARNEQFF.

The rearrangement joins TRBV4-1 to TRBJ2-2; unclear D gene. The CDR3 contains 12 residues. Trimming shortened V by 3 bases and J by 6 bases, and 5 bases separated the two germline ends. Germline V lookup: CDR1 MGHRA, CDR2 YSYEKL. DNA of the CDR3: TGCGCCAGCAGCCATTATTCCGGGGAGCTGTTTTTT. Translating gives CASSHYSGELFF.